This T cell receptor (beta chain) is drawn from a study of blood T cell repertoires in COVID-19. Study at large: The cDNA or gDNA used as material had been derived from T cells, B-cell-depleted T cells, or PBMCs.

There are 15 residues in the CDR3. After removal of 8 bases from V and 7 bases from J, the junction contained 9 bases not matched to a gene. Germline V gene lookup returns CDR1 MNHNY and CDR2 SVGAGI (reference sequence). Sequencing was performed with immunoSEQ multiplex PCR; in TCRdb, only in-frame clones are kept and a portion is missing. The sample holds some 82,000 clones, around 82% seen once. The chain links TRBV6-6 to TRBJ2-2, with 11 bases lining up with TRBD1. Sequenced sample: peripheral blood. This receptor was taken from a man older than 75 with active or convalescent COVID-19. CDR3 amino acids: CASSDRTGGGGELFF. DNA for the CDR3: TGTGCCAGCTCCGACCGGACAGGGGGCGGCGGGGAGCTGTTTTTT.